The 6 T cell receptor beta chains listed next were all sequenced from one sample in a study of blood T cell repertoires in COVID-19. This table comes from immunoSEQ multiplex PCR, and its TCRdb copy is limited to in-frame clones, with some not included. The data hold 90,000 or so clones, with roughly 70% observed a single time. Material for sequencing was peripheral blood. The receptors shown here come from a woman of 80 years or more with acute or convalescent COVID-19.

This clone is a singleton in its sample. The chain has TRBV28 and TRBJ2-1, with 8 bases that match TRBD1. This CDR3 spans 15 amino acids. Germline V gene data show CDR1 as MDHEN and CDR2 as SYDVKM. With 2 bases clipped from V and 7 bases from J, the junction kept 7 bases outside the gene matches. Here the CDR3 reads CASSLASTGGNEQFF. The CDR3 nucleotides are TGTGCCAGCAGTTTAGCTTCTACAGGGGGGAATGAGCAGTTCTTC.

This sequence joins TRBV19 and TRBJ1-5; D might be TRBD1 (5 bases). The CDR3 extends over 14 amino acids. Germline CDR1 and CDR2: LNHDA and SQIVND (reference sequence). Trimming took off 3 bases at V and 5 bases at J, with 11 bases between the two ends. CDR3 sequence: CASSMTREDQPQHF. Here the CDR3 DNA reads TGTGCCAGTAGTATGACCAGGGAGGATCAGCCCCAGCATTTT.

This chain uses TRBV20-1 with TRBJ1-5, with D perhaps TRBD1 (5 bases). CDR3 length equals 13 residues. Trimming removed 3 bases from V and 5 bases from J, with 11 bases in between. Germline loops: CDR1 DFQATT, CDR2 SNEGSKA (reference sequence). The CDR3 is CSASQGWDQPQHF. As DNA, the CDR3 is TGCAGTGCTAGTCAGGGATGGGATCAGCCCCAGCATTTT.

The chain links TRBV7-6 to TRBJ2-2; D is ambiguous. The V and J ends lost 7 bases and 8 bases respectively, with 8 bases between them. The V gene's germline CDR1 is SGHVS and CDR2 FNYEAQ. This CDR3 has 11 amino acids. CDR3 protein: CASTLSGELFF. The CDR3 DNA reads TGTGCCAGCACCCTTAGTGGGGAGCTGTTTTTT.

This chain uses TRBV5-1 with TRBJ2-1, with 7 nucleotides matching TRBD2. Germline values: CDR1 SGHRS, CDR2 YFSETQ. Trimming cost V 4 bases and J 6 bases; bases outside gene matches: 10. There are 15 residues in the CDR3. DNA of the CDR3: TGCGCCAGCAGCGGGGAGGGCCTAGGAAGCAATGAGCAGTTCTTC. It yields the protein CASSGEGLGSNEQFF.

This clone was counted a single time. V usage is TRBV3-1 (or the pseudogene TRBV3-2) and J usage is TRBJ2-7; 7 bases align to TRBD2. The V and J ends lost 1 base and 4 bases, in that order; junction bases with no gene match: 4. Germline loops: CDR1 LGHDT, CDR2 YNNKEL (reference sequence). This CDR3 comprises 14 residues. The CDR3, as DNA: TGTGCCAGCAGCCAAGTTTGGGGGGGGTACGAGCAGTACTTC. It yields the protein CASSQVWGGYEQYF.